This T cell receptor (beta chain) emerged from a study of blood T cell repertoires in COVID-19. Germline V lookup: CDR1 SGHVS, CDR2 FQNEAQ. Trimming pared 1 base from V and 7 bases from J, leaving 10 bases between. This CDR3 has 14 amino acids. The repertoire was sequenced with immunoSEQ multiplex PCR; TCRdb's copy has only in-frame clones and lacks some. The data contain about 130,000 clones, 75% to 85% of them singletons. The table lists this clone with a few counts. A Seattle source enrolled patients during active infection and followed them longitudinally. What was sequenced was peripheral blood. The origin of this receptor is a woman aged 70-85 years with COVID-19, enrolled during active disease. This chain uses TRBV7-8 with TRBJ1-4, with D maybe TRBD1 (6 bases). The CDR3 DNA reads as TGTGCCAGCAGCTTAGGGACAGTCAGTGAAAAACTGTTTTTT. Amino acid sequence: CASSLGTVSEKLFF.